The 25 T cell receptor beta chains reported below all come from one sample, sequenced in a study of shared clonotypes between healthy human individuals. Sequenced by immunoSEQ multiplex PCR; TCRdb stores in-frame clones only, minus some. The data show roughly 490,000 clones, approximately 80% seen once. Input material: PBMCs. All receptors derive from a woman in her thirties or forties in good health. Some clones in this sample may be carry-over from other donors' samples.

This chain links TRBV10-3 with TRBJ2-1; TRBD2 might be the D (6 bases). Germline CDR1 is ENHRY and CDR2 is SYGVKD. CDR3 length equals 15 residues. The germline V and J ends were trimmed by 8 bases and 1 base, with 15 bases remaining between them. DNA of the CDR3: TGTGCCATCCGAGGCGGGGACGCTTCCTACAATGAGCAGTTCTTC. Translation gives CAIRGGDASYNEQFF.

The chain recombines TRBV11-2 with TRBJ2-7; D gene ambiguous. The ends were cut back, 5 bases at V and 3 bases at J, with 8 bases in the middle. The CDR3 spans 12 residues. In germline, CDR1 is SGHAT, CDR2 FQNNGV. In DNA, the CDR3 is TGTGCCAGCAGCCTCTCGGGCTACGAGCAGTACTTC. This gives the protein CASSLSGYEQYF.

This clone appeared a few times. The chain links TRBV30 to TRBJ2-6; 8 bases are shared with TRBD2. V shed 2 bases, J shed 0 bases, and the junction held 0 bases outside the gene matches. The length of the CDR3 is 15 residues. Germline CDR1 and CDR2: GTSNPN and SVGIG (reference sequence). CDR3 sequence: CAWSSGGSGANVLTF. The CDR3 DNA sequence: TGTGCCTGGAGTAGCGGGGGCTCTGGGGCCAACGTCCTGACTTTC.

The chain is built from TRBV18 and TRBJ1-1; D remains ambiguous. Germline V CDR1 and CDR2: KGHSH, LQKENI. The CDR3 contains 13 residues. Trimming pared 3 bases from V and 5 bases from J, leaving 10 bases between. This chain's CDR3 is CASSPEGGTEAFF. DNA of the CDR3: TGTGCCAGCTCACCGGAGGGAGGGACTGAAGCTTTCTTT.

J is TRBJ1-3 and V is TRBV7-9; D is perhaps TRBD1 (5 bases). CDR3 length: 14 amino acids. V shed 5 bases and J shed 0 bases, with 8 bases lying between them. From germline, CDR1 is SEHNR and CDR2 FQNEAQ (reference sequence). CDR3 amino acids: CASSRDLSGNTIYF. The CDR3 DNA reads as TGTGCCAGCAGCCGGGACCTCTCTGGAAACACCATATATTTT. The full variable domain, completed using reference TRBV7-9 and TRBJ1-3, is DTGVSQNPRHKITKRGQNVTFRCDPISEHNRLYWYRQTLGQGPEFLTYFQNEAQLEKSRLLSDRFSAERPKGSFSTLEIQRTEQGDSAMYLCASSRDLSGNTIYFGEGSWLTVV.

The CDR3 sequence: CASSLEAGVVNEQFF. CDR3 sequence (DNA): TGTGCCAGCAGCTTAGAGGCGGGAGTGGTTAATGAGCAGTTCTTC. The chain recombines TRBV7-8 with TRBJ2-1; 7 nucleotides line up with TRBD2. This CDR3 contains 15 residues. Germline V gene sequence: CDR1 SGHVS, CDR2 FQNEAQ. The V and J ends lost 1 base and 7 bases, in that order; junction bases with no gene match: 7.

There are many counts of this clone. V and J are TRBV5-1 and TRBJ2-7, with D possibly matching TRBD2 (6 bases). The ends were cut back, 7 bases at V and 2 bases at J, with 13 bases in the middle. The CDR3 has 13 amino acids. Looked up from germline, CDR1 is SGHRS and CDR2 is YFSETQ. The CDR3 reads CASRRPGAYEQYF. For the CDR3, the DNA is TGCGCCAGCCGCCGGCCGGGAGCCTACGAGCAGTACTTC.

This chain links TRBV5-6 with TRBJ2-7; 10 bases are shared with TRBD2. The junction had 9 bases not matched to a gene; V was cut back by 4 bases and J by 5 bases. The CDR3 is 15 residues long. Germline V lookup: CDR1 SGHDT, CDR2 YYEEEE. The CDR3 DNA sequence: TGTGCCAGCAGCCCAATAGCGGGAGGAACGGACGAGCAGTACTTC. This sequence encodes CASSPIAGGTDEQYF.

V is TRBV18 and J is TRBJ1-1; 7 bases fit TRBD1. CDR1 is KGHSH, CDR2 LQKENI, per germline. CDR3 length: 16 residues. V dropped 1 base and J dropped 3; count of bases not matched to a gene: 8. Here the CDR3 DNA reads TGTGCCAGCTCACCACAGGGGCCAGGGGGGTACACTGAAGCTTTCTTT. This gives the protein CASSPQGPGGYTEAFF.

J is TRBJ2-3 and V is TRBV5-1, with 15 bases aligning to TRBD2. Germline CDR1 and CDR2: SGHRS and YFSETQ. With 4 bases clipped from V and 5 bases from J, the junction kept 5 bases outside the gene matches. The CDR3 runs 16 residues. This CDR3 reads CASSPGLAGGIDTQYF. The CDR3 nucleotides read TGCGCCAGCAGCCCAGGACTAGCGGGAGGGATAGATACGCAGTATTTT.

The rearrangement links TRBV7-3 to TRBJ2-7; D not resolved. Germline CDR1 and CDR2: SGHTA and FQGTGA. The CDR3 contains 16 residues. V lost 5 bases, J lost 0 bases, and 17 bases lay in between. CDR3 region: CASSPNGGRSSYEQYF. CDR3 in DNA: TGTGCCAGCAGCCCAAACGGCGGACGGAGCTCCTACGAGCAGTACTTC.

V usage is TRBV27 and J usage is TRBJ2-7; 9 bases are a match to TRBD1. Trimming removed 6 bases from V and 5 bases from J; junction bases left unmatched: 11. Germline loops: CDR1 MNHEY, CDR2 SMNVEV (reference sequence). The CDR3 spans 15 residues. The CDR3 loop reads CASSQKPGQGHEQYF. In DNA, the CDR3 is TGTGCCAGCAGCCAGAAGCCGGGACAGGGCCACGAGCAGTACTTC.

This clone was seen a few times. The chain uses TRBV7-2 and TRBJ2-7; TRBD2 agrees at 15 bases. CDR1 and CDR2 from the germline V gene are SGHTA and FQGNSA. With V trimmed by 0 bases and J by 7 bases, 4 bases remained unmatched. The CDR3 is 16 residues long. CDR3 region: CASSLASGLAGGEQYF. The CDR3 DNA is TGTGCCAGCAGCTTAGCCTCGGGACTAGCGGGAGGAGAGCAGTACTTC.

Regarding this clone: A read error is likely here: a far larger clone is one base away. The gene calls are TRBV29-1 and TRBJ2-3; TRBD2 aligns across 9 bases. The germline V gene has CDR1 SQVTM and CDR2 ANQGSEA. The CDR3 is 15 residues long. V lost 4 bases to trimming and J lost 4 bases; unmatched junction nucleotides: 9. CDR3: CSVGLAGEIADTQYF. CDR3 DNA: TGCAGCGTTGGTTTAGCGGGAGAGATCGCAGATACGCAGTATTTT.

V is TRBV18 and J is TRBJ2-5; 9 positions match TRBD2. The ends lost 4 bases at V and 5 bases at J; junction bases unmatched: 8. Germline assignment: CDR1 KGHSH and CDR2 LQKENI. The CDR3 is made up of 15 amino acids. This CDR3 reads CASSQLAGDGETQYF. As DNA, the CDR3 is TGTGCCAGCTCACAACTAGCGGGTGACGGGGAGACCCAGTACTTC. The full variable domain, its missing parts supplied by reference TRBV18 and TRBJ2-5, is NAGVMQNPRHLVRRRGQEARLRCSPMKGHSHVYWYRQLPEEGLKFMVYLQKENIIDESGMPKERFSAEFPKEGPSILRIQQVVRGDSAAYFCASSQLAGDGETQYFGPGTRLLVL.

The chain uses TRBV7-3 and TRBJ2-6; D is perhaps TRBD1 or TRBD2 (6 bases each). CDR1 is SGHTA and CDR2 is FQGTGA in the germline V gene. The CDR3 totals 18 residues. V was shortened by 5 bases and J by 0 bases, with 17 bases between the two germline ends. CDR3 loop: CASSPQGGGGSGANVLTF. Written as DNA, the CDR3 is TGTGCCAGCAGCCCACAAGGGGGAGGCGGCTCTGGGGCCAACGTCCTGACTTTC.

In DNA, the CDR3 is TGTGCCAGCAGCGTGAGCACAGGACGGTACGAGCAGTACTTC. Its protein is CASSVSTGRYEQYF. The chain joins TRBV9 to TRBJ2-7; perhaps TRBD1 as D (5 bases). CDR3 size: 14 residues. Trimming shortened V by 2 bases and J by 4 bases, and 13 bases separated the two germline ends. Germline V gene data show CDR1 as SGDLS and CDR2 as YYNGEE.

The V call is TRBV30, the J call TRBJ2-5, with D perhaps TRBD1 (5 bases). The CDR3 consists of 11 residues. Deletions cut 3 bases from V and 7 bases from J, with 9 bases between. Germline V lookup: CDR1 GTSNPN, CDR2 SVGIG (reference sequence). The CDR3 DNA follows: TGTGCCTGGAGCCGTGGGGCGACCCAGTACTTC. Translation gives CAWSRGATQYF.

This clone was found a few times. The chain links TRBV29-1 to TRBJ2-4, with unresolved D. The CDR3 has 10 residues. CDR1 is SQVTM, CDR2 ANQGSEA, per germline. The V gene lost 5 bases and the J gene lost 9 bases, with 8 bases spanning the gap. The CDR3 region is CSVLYGIQYF. CDR3 bases: TGCAGCGTTCTGTATGGCATTCAGTACTTC.

The gene calls are TRBV25-1 and TRBJ1-2, with TRBD1 matching over 7 bases. V was pared by 2 bases and J by 10 bases, with 10 bases of the junction left unmatched. From germline, CDR1 is MGHDK and CDR2 SYGVNS. The length of the CDR3 is 14 residues. The CDR3 reads CASSETRGSGFYTF. CDR3 sequence (DNA): TGTGCCAGCAGTGAAACCAGGGGGTCGGGATTCTACACCTTC.

The CDR3 is CASSPGLRQTYEQYF. The CDR3 bases are TGTGCCAGTAGTCCTGGACTCAGGCAGACCTACGAGCAGTACTTC. V gene TRBV19 combines with J gene TRBJ2-7; the D gene is possibly TRBD2 (5 bases). Trimming removed 5 bases at V and 2 bases at J, with 16 bases between. The CDR3 consists of 15 residues. Germline CDR1 reads LNHDA; CDR2 reads SQIVND (reference sequence).

V and J are TRBV9 and TRBJ1-2; D call uncertain. Germline-derived CDR1 and CDR2 are SGDLS and YYNGEE. The V and J ends lost 3 bases and 4 bases respectively, with 16 bases between them. The CDR3 has 15 amino acids. The CDR3: CASSARFSAVYGYTF. The CDR3 DNA sequence: TGTGCCAGCAGCGCCCGTTTTTCGGCAGTCTATGGCTACACCTTC.

The chain combines TRBV6-1 with TRBJ1-3; D may be TRBD1 (5 bases). The CDR3 spans 17 residues. The V gene's germline CDR1 is MNHNS and CDR2 SASEGT. Trimming removed 4 bases at V and 0 bases at J, with 16 bases between. DNA of the CDR3: TGTGCCAGCAGTGTAACGGGGGGGACCCGCTCTGGAAACACCATATATTTT. This encodes CASSVTGGTRSGNTIYF.

The CDR3 DNA reads TGTGCCAGCAGCCCGAGTGGGAAGAATTGGCCTTTCTTT. Translation: CASSPSGKNWPFF. The V call is TRBV5-6, the J call TRBJ1-1; D is ambiguous. This CDR3 is built from 13 residues. V was clipped by 4 bases and J by 12 bases, with 19 bases between them. The germline V gene encodes CDR1 SGHDT and CDR2 YYEEEE.

In its sample, this clone was seen once. This rearrangement joins TRBV5-1 to TRBJ2-3, with TRBD2 identical over 8 bases. Per germline, CDR1 SGHRS and CDR2 YFSETQ. Trimming took 0 bases from V and 2 from J; bases not matched to a gene: 8. This CDR3 is built from 17 residues. The CDR3 here is CASSLGGSGTATDTQYF. DNA of the CDR3: TGCGCCAGCAGCTTGGGAGGTAGCGGGACGGCCACAGATACGCAGTATTTT.